These T cell receptor beta chains were read from a single sample in a study of blood T cell repertoires in COVID-19. Clones were sequenced by immunoSEQ multiplex PCR, and TCRdb holds only the in-frame ones, with some missing. This sample has some 230,000 clones; around 87% occur once, and the top ten carry 10% to 13%. Sequencing used peripheral blood. These receptors all come from a woman aged 45 to 65 with COVID-19, enrolled during active disease. The CDR3 runs from the conserved cysteine through the conserved F or W. Each record gives: D gene, V gene, clone size, J gene, CDR3 protein, CDR3 DNA. D genes are given only for firm matches. Clone size appears in some rows only: once, few, many, or a class for an expanded clone.

.	TRBV11-2	.	TRBJ2-3	CASSLSYYRTTDTQYF	TGTGCCAGCAGCTTGTCCTACTACAGGACCACAGATACGCAGTATTTT
.	TRBV10-3	.	TRBJ2-2	CAIKQANTGELFF	TGTGCCATCAAACAGGCGAACACCGGGGAGCTGTTTTTT
.	TRBV10-3	.	TRBJ2-7	CAIITESYEQYF	TGTGCCATCATAACAGAATCCTACGAGCAGTACTTC
TRBD1	TRBV15	.	TRBJ1-4	CATRYTGTGMKKLFF	TGTGCCACCAGGTACACCGGGACAGGGATGAAAAAACTGTTTTTT
.	TRBV11-2	.	TRBJ1-6	CASGAGVLYNSPLHF	TGTGCCAGCGGGGCAGGGGTCCTCTATAATTCACCCCTCCACTTT
.	TRBV12-5	.	TRBJ2-7	CASGLPSGKGFEQYF	TGTGCTAGTGGTCTCCCATCAGGCAAGGGGTTCGAGCAGTACTTC
.	TRBV6-5	.	TRBJ1-2	CASRTDVGYTF	TGTGCCAGCAGAACAGACGTAGGCTACACCTTC
TRBD1	TRBV14	.	TRBJ2-1	CASSQQGASNEQFF	TGTGCCAGCAGCCAACAGGGGGCTAGCAATGAGCAGTTCTTC
TRBD2	TRBV7-7	few	TRBJ2-1	CASSLAGLAGAPQFF	TGTGCCAGCAGCTTAGCGGGACTAGCGGGGGCCCCGCAGTTCTTC
TRBD1	TRBV5-8	.	TRBJ1-1	CASSQHRGGGGTEAFF	TGTGCCAGCAGTCAACACAGGGGGGGTGGTGGGACTGAAGCTTTCTTT
TRBD1	TRBV6-5	.	TRBJ2-7	CASRAGGRGGQYF	TGTGCCAGCAGAGCAGGGGGCCGCGGTGGGCAGTACTTC
TRBD2	TRBV6-6	.	TRBJ2-1	CASRFPSGGRYNEQFF	TGTGCCAGCAGATTCCCTAGCGGGGGCAGATACAATGAGCAGTTCTTC
.	TRBV9	.	TRBJ2-7	CASSVLDSTVNEQYF	TGTGCCAGCAGCGTTCTAGACAGTACAGTAAACGAGCAGTACTTC
.	TRBV3-1/TRBV3-2	.	TRBJ1-2	CASSQRGRGYGYTF	TGTGCCAGCAGCCAACGGGGCAGGGGTTATGGCTACACCTTC
.	TRBV6-1	.	TRBJ1-5	CASSESFGNQPQHF	TGTGCCAGCAGTGAATCTTTCGGCAATCAGCCCCAGCATTTT
.	TRBV7-3	.	TRBJ2-1	CASSLYPSDSGNEQFF	TGTGCCAGCAGCTTATATCCGAGCGACTCGGGCAATGAGCAGTTCTTC
TRBD1	TRBV29-1	.	TRBJ1-3	CSVGPLDRGPRYF	TGCAGCGTTGGCCCCCTAGACAGGGGACCCCGGTATTTT